The rows below give T cell receptor beta chains drawn from one sample of a study of breast tumors, draining lymph nodes, adjacent tissues. TCRdb reprocessed the multiplex PCR reads with MiXCR, giving one entry per CDR3 protein. The repertoire has 60,000 to 65,000 distinct CDR3 sequences, approximately 62% of them found once; the top ten carry roughly 18%. The sample comprised breast tumor tissue. These receptors all come from a female donor with breast cancer. Some clones in this sample may be carry-over from other donors' samples. The CDR3 runs from the conserved cysteine through the conserved F or W. D genes are given only for firm matches. Clone size is given for some rows only: seen once, a few or many times, or a class if the clone is expanded.

J gene: TRBJ1-2; V gene: TRBV29-1; clone size: .; D gene: .; CDR3 DNA: TGCAGCGTTGAAGAGGTAGGGCTGCGTTATGGCTACACCTTC; CDR3 protein: CSVEEVGLRYGYTF
J gene: TRBJ1-2; V gene: TRBV10-3; clone size: .; D gene: TRBD1; CDR3 DNA: TGTGCCGCCCACCGGGACAGCACTAACTATGGCTACACCTTC; CDR3 protein: CAAHRDSTNYGYTF
J gene: TRBJ2-3; V gene: TRBV10-3; clone size: many; D gene: TRBD2; CDR3 DNA: TGTGCCATCACTGACGGGACTAGCTCCGATACGCAGTATTTT; CDR3 protein: CAITDGTSSDTQYF
J gene: TRBJ1-1; V gene: TRBV24-1; clone size: .; D gene: .; CDR3 DNA: TGTGCCACCTCCCAGGGGTCGGAAGCTTTCTTT; CDR3 protein: CATSQGSEAFF
J gene: TRBJ1-3; V gene: TRBV2; clone size: few; D gene: TRBD1; CDR3 DNA: TGTGCCAGCAGGAGAACAGGGGCATGGAACACCATATATTTT; CDR3 protein: CASRRTGAWNTIYF
J gene: TRBJ2-5; V gene: TRBV6-5; clone size: many; D gene: .; CDR3 DNA: TGTGCCAGCAGTTACTTGACTACCTTCCAAGAGACCCAGTACTTC; CDR3 protein: CASSYLTTFQETQYF
J gene: TRBJ1-2; V gene: TRBV2; clone size: .; D gene: .; CDR3 DNA: TGTGCCAGCAGGAGAGATTTCGCTAACTATGGCTACACCTTC; CDR3 protein: CASRRDFANYGYTF
J gene: TRBJ2-3; V gene: TRBV18; clone size: many; D gene: .; CDR3 DNA: TGTGCCAGCTCACCATCGATGGTTAACAGACCCAGCACAGATACGCAGTATTTT; CDR3 protein: CASSPSMVNRPSTDTQYF
J gene: TRBJ2-5; V gene: TRBV7-8; clone size: many; D gene: TRBD2; CDR3 DNA: TGTGCCAGCAGGGATAGCGGGGGGGCAAGGGGGGAGACCCAGTACTTC; CDR3 protein: CASRDSGGARGETQYF
J gene: TRBJ1-2; V gene: TRBV20-1; clone size: many; D gene: .; CDR3 DNA: TGCAGTGCTAGTCCTCGGAGCGACTATGGCTACACCTTC; CDR3 protein: CSASPRSDYGYTF
J gene: TRBJ2-2; V gene: TRBV19; clone size: .; D gene: TRBD2; CDR3 DNA: TGTGCCGGTAGGGTAGCGGGGGGGCTGTTTTTT; CDR3 protein: CAGRVAGGLFF
J gene: TRBJ1-5; V gene: TRBV4-1; clone size: .; D gene: .; CDR3 DNA: TGCGCCAGCAGCCAAGTCCCGGGGCCTAACAATCAGCCCCAGCATTTT; CDR3 protein: CASSQVPGPNNQPQHF
J gene: TRBJ2-5; V gene: TRBV11-2; clone size: many; D gene: .; CDR3 DNA: TGTGCCAGCAGCTTAGATCCCGGGAGAACGGAGACCCAGTACTTC; CDR3 protein: CASSLDPGRTETQYF
J gene: TRBJ1-6; V gene: TRBV9; clone size: few; D gene: .; CDR3 DNA: TGTGCCAGCAGCGTAGGGGACGGGGGGCCACCCCTCCACTTT; CDR3 protein: CASSVGDGGPPLHF
J gene: TRBJ1-5; V gene: TRBV9; clone size: .; D gene: .; CDR3 DNA: TGTGCCAGCAGCGGGGGAGAGGGCCAGCCCCAGCATTTT; CDR3 protein: CASSGGEGQPQHF
J gene: TRBJ1-5; V gene: TRBV7-8; clone size: medium-sized; D gene: .; CDR3 DNA: TGTGCCAGCAGCTTTGGGGGGGCTAGAGGCAATCAGCCCCAGCATTTT; CDR3 protein: CASSFGGARGNQPQHF
J gene: TRBJ2-3; V gene: TRBV10-1; clone size: few; D gene: TRBD2; CDR3 DNA: TGCGCCAGCAGTGAGTCGGCTAGCGGGGCCCAGTATTTT; CDR3 protein: CASSESASGAQYF
J gene: TRBJ1-4; V gene: TRBV5-1; clone size: .; D gene: TRBD1; CDR3 DNA: TGCGCCAGCAGCTTGGGGGCCAGGACAGGGAGTGAAAAACTGTTTTTT; CDR3 protein: CASSLGARTGSEKLFF
J gene: TRBJ2-1; V gene: TRBV7-2; clone size: few; D gene: TRBD2; CDR3 DNA: TGTGCCAGCAGCTTAGTGTCGGGACTAGGTTACAATGAGCAGTTCTTC; CDR3 protein: CASSLVSGLGYNEQFF
J gene: TRBJ2-3; V gene: TRBV24-1; clone size: .; D gene: TRBD2; CDR3 DNA: TGTGCCACCAGTCAATCGACGGACACCGGGACTAATACGCAGTATTTT; CDR3 protein: CATSQSTDTGTNTQYF
J gene: TRBJ1-4; V gene: TRBV2; clone size: many; D gene: .; CDR3 DNA: TGTGCCAGCAGTGACGGGAGGGAAAAACTGTTTTTT; CDR3 protein: CASSDGREKLFF
J gene: TRBJ2-1; V gene: TRBV4-1; clone size: .; D gene: TRBD2; CDR3 DNA: TGCGCCAGCAGCCAAGATCCACCGGGACTAGCGGGAGCCCCCTCCTACAATGAGCAGTTCTTC; CDR3 protein: CASSQDPPGLAGAPSYNEQFF
J gene: TRBJ2-5; V gene: TRBV24-1; clone size: many; D gene: .; CDR3 DNA: TGTGCCACACGGGGTGGGGTCCAAGAGACCCAGTACTTC; CDR3 protein: CATRGGVQETQYF
J gene: TRBJ2-3; V gene: TRBV7-9; clone size: .; D gene: TRBD2; CDR3 DNA: TGTGCCAGCAGTGCGGGACTAGCGGGAGTGGACCTCACAGATACGCAGTATTTC; CDR3 protein: CASSAGLAGVDLTDTQYF
J gene: TRBJ2-1; V gene: TRBV2; clone size: .; D gene: .; CDR3 DNA: TGTGCCAGCGGGACAAATTACAATGAGCAGTTCTTC; CDR3 protein: CASGTNYNEQFF
J gene: TRBJ2-5; V gene: TRBV2; clone size: many; D gene: .; CDR3 DNA: TGTGCCAGCAGTGAAAGGGCGGTACACCCCCAAGAGACCCAGTACTTC; CDR3 protein: CASSERAVHPQETQYF